The subject of this entry is one T cell receptor (beta chain). This PCR relied on a set of 60 Vbeta primers and 13 Jbeta primers. Repertoires were generated with immunoSEQ multiplex PCR, while TCRdb's copy carries only in-frame clones and drops some. The sample contains under 150,000 clones, roughly four fifths of which appear only once. CDR3 length: 18 residues. V shed 5 bases, J shed 2 bases, and the junction held 9 bases outside the gene matches. From germline, CDR1 is SGHVS and CDR2 FQNEAQ. This sample is drawn from a study of cytomegalovirus exposure and HLA in healthy donors. The chain carries TRBV7-8 and TRBJ2-3; TRBD2 matches at 14 bases. The clonotype was recovered from a human donor in good health. The source material was PBMCs. The DNA for the CDR3 is TGTGCCAGCAGCCCGGGACTAGCGGGGGTTCCCGACACAGATACGCAGTATTTT. Encoded protein: CASSPGLAGVPDTDTQYF.